This TCR beta chain emerged from a study of blood T cell repertoires in COVID-19. This CDR3 region has 13 residues. Germline V gene sequence: CDR1 MNHEY, CDR2 SVGAGI. The V end lost 8 bases, the J end lost 3 bases, and 11 bases lay between the germline ends. Method: immunoSEQ multiplex PCR; TCRdb's copy keeps in-frame clones and lacks some. The sample has roughly 74,000 clones, about 90% seen once. The origin of this receptor is a woman aged 80 or over with active or convalescent COVID-19. Input material: peripheral blood. The chain couples TRBV6-5 to TRBJ2-1; D may be TRBD2 (6 bases). DNA of the CDR3: TGTGCCAGCTCCGGGGGAGTCTACAATGAGCAGTTCTTC. Translation: CASSGGVYNEQFF.